This TCR beta chain derives from a study of T cell responses to AZD1222 COVID-19 vaccine. On this clone: What it recognizes is unknown.

Assay used: immunoSEQ multiplex PCR; TCRdb lists only in-frame clones, some missing. The sample consists of some 74,000 clones, approximately 90% of them appearing once. Trimming left V 4 bases short and J 10 bases short, with 18 bases between. The CDR3 is 15 residues long. The V gene's germline CDR1 is SGDLS and CDR2 YYNGEE. Study-level results: The study identified only a handful of AZD1222 recipients as seropositive at baseline.

V and J are TRBV9 and TRBJ1-6; no firm D call. Material: peripheral blood, obtained 28 days after the second AZD1222 dose. This sequence was found in an adult who received the AZD1222 COVID-19 vaccine. The CDR3 sequence is CASSSSRVAGSPLHF. CDR3 nucleotide sequence: TGTGCCAGCAGCTCCTCGAGGGTGGCTGGCTCACCCCTCCACTTT.